This T cell receptor beta chain was observed in a study of T cell responses to AZD1222 COVID-19 vaccine. Study-wide results and caveats: AZD1222 recipients seropositive at baseline numbered only five or six. Sampled repertoires all dated from after the peak T cell response. Spike as a whole was targeted by vaccine-associated CD4 TCRs, dominant at 160-218 and 743-854.

Recipients boosted at about 4 weeks or about 12 weeks are pooled. V was shortened by 1 base and J by 3 bases, with 13 bases between the two germline ends. The CDR3 length is 16 residues. Germline V lookup: CDR1 SGHTA, CDR2 FQGNSA. Libraries were prepared by immunoSEQ multiplex PCR; TCRdb keeps only in-frame clonotypes and omits some of them. The sample contains tens of thousands of clones, 80% to 90% of which appear only once. Note on this clone: Antigen unknown.

The chain combines TRBV7-2 with TRBJ1-5; tentative D call: TRBD1 (5 bases). This clonotype originated in an adult who received the AZD1222 COVID-19 vaccine. The sample was peripheral blood, taken 28 days after the second AZD1222 dose. The CDR3: CASSLVGGGVNQPQHF. CDR3 DNA: TGTGCCAGCAGCTTAGTAGGAGGAGGGGTCAATCAGCCCCAGCATTTT.